This T cell receptor (beta chain) is from a study of blood T cell dynamics during melanoma immunotherapy. Each bulk PBMC sample had approximately 0.35 ug DNA loaded. Here immunoSEQ multiplex PCR was the method, and the copy in TCRdb shows in-frame clones only, minus some. The table has approximately 13,000 clones, around 86% seen once. Time point described: pre-treatment baseline. CDR1 is SGHAT and CDR2 is FQNNGV in the germline V gene. Trimming cost V 4 bases and J 0 bases, with 15 bases left between them. The CDR3 totals 16 residues. The clonotype comes from a human donor with melanoma. The chain has TRBV11-2 and TRBJ2-5, with D possibly being TRBD2 (5 bases). The specimen comprised blood, sampled from a patient treated with checkpoint blockade. As DNA, the CDR3 is TGTGCCAGCAGCTCTAGCCTGGGTCGGAACCAAGAGACCCAGTACTTC. Amino acids: CASSSSLGRNQETQYF.